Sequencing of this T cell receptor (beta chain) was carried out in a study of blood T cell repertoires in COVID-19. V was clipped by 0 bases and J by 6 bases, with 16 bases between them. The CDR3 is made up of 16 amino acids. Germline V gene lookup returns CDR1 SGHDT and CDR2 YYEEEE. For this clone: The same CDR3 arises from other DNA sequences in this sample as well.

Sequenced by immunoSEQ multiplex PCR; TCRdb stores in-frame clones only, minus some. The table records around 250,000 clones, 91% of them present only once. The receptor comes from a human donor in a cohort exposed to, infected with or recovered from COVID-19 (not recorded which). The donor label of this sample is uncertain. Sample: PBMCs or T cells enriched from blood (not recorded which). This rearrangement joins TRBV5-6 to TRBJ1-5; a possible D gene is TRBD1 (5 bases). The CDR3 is CASSLAQGGLGQPQHF. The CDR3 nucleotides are TGTGCCAGCAGCTTGGCCCAGGGAGGTCTAGGTCAGCCCCAGCATTTT. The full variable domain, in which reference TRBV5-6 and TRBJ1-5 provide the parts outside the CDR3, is DAGVTQSPTHLIKTRGQQVTLRCSPKSGHDTVSWYQQALGQGPQFIFQYYEEEERQRGNFPDRFSGHQFPNYSSELNVNALLLGDSALYLCASSLAQGGLGQPQHFGDGTRLSIL.